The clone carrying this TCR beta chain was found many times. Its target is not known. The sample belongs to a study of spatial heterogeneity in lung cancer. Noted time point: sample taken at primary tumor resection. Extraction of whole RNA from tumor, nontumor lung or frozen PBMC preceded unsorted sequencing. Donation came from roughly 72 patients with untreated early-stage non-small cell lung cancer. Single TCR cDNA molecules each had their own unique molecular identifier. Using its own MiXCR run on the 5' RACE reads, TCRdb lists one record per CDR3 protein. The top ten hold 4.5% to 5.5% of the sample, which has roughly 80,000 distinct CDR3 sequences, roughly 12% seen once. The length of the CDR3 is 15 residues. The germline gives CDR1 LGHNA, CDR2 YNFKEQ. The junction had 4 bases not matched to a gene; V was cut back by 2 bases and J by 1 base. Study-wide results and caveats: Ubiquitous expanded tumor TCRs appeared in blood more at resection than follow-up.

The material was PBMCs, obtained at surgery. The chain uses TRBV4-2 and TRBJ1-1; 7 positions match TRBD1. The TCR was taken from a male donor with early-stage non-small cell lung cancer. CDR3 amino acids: CASSQNGDRNTEAFF. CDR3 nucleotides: TGTGCCAGCAGCCAAAACGGGGACAGGAACACTGAAGCTTTCTTT.